This T cell receptor beta chain was identified in a study of T cells in Graves' hyperthyroidism and ophthalmopathy. Study-wide findings and caveats: Ophthalmopathy was separated from stable hyperthyroidism by a 13 V-J model.

CDR3 length: 15 residues. The germline CDR1 and CDR2 sequences are LGHDT and YNNKEL (reference sequence). Trimming took off 0 bases at V and 0 bases at J, with 8 bases between the two ends. TCR beta CDR3 region amplification was performed from RNA transcripts. First-round RT-PCR targeting the TCR CDR3 was performed with the HTBI primer set. TCRdb itself ran the multiplex PCR reads through MiXCR, one entry per CDR3 protein. The repertoire includes approximately 600,000 distinct CDR3 sequences, around 21% of them detected once, and under 35% sits in the top ten. This clonotype was detected many times. Its antigen is currently unknown.

The TCR sequence derives from a man aged 25 to 40 with Graves' ophthalmopathy. The sample consisted of blood. The chain couples TRBV3-1 to TRBJ1-1; D gene ambiguous. The CDR3 is CASSQDPGVNTEAFF. CDR3 nucleotide sequence: TGTGCCAGCAGCCAAGATCCCGGCGTGAACACTGAAGCTTTCTTT.